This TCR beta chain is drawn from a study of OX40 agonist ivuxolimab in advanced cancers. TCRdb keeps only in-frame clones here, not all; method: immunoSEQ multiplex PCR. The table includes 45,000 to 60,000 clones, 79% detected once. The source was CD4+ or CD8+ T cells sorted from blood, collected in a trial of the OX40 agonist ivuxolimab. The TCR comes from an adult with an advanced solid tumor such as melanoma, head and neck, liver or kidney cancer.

The CDR3 protein is CASSTTGGAETQYF. The DNA of the CDR3 is TGCGCCAGCAGCACGACGGGGGGCGCAGAGACCCAGTACTTC. The chain joins TRBV5-1 to TRBJ2-5, with TRBD2 as a possible D gene (7 bases). V lost 4 bases and J lost 4, with 14 bases in between. CDR3 length: 14 residues. Germline assignment: CDR1 SGHRS and CDR2 YFSETQ.